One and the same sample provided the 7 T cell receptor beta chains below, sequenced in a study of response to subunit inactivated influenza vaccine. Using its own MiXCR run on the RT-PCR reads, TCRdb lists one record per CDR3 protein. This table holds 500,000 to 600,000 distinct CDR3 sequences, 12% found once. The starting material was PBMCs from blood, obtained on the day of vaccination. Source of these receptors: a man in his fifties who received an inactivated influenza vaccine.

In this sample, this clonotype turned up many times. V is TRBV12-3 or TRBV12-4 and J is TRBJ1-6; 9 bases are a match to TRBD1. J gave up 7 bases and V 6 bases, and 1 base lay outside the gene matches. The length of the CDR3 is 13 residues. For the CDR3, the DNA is TGTGCCAGCAGGGGGACAGGGAATTCACCCCTCCACTTT. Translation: CASRGTGNSPLHF.

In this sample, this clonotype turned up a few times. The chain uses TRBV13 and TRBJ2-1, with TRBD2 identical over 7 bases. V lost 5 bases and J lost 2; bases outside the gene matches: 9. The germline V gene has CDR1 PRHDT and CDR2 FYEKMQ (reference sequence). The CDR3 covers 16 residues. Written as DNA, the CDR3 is TGTGCCAGCAGCCGAAAGGCAGCGGGACCCTACAATGAGCAGTTCTTC. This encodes CASSRKAAGPYNEQFF.

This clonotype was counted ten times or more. The CDR3 spells CSAGGGASTDTQYF. CDR3 DNA: TGCAGTGCCGGTGGGGGGGCAAGCACAGATACGCAGTATTTT. The V gene is TRBV20-1, the J gene TRBJ2-3; a weak D match, TRBD2 (7 bases). Trimming shortened V by 6 bases and J by 0 bases, and 13 bases separated the two germline ends. Germline-derived CDR1 and CDR2 are DFQATT and SNEGSKA (reference sequence). This CDR3 has 14 residues.

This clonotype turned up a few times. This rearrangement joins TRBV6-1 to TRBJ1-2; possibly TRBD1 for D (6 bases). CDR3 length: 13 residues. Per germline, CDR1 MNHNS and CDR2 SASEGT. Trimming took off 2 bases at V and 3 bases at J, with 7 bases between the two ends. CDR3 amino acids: CASSETGYYGYTF. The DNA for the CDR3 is TGTGCCAGCAGTGAAACAGGGTACTATGGCTACACCTTC.

This CDR3 is CASSLVAGDADTQYF. CDR3 nucleotide sequence: TGCGCCAGCAGCTTGGTAGCGGGAGACGCAGATACGCAGTATTTT. V usage is TRBV5-1 and J usage is TRBJ2-3; 9 bases align to TRBD2. V shed 0 bases and J 4 bases; nucleotides not matched to a gene: 3. The CDR3 is made up of 15 amino acids. Germline V CDR1 and CDR2: SGHRS, YFSETQ.

The CDR3 DNA reads as TGTGCCAGCAGTTACGTAGGGGTGATTAACATTCAGTACTTC. This translates into CASSYVGVINIQYF. The chain is built from TRBV6-2 or TRBV6-3 and TRBJ2-4, with D possibly matching TRBD1 (5 bases). The CDR3 is 14 amino acids. Germline V gene sequence: CDR1 MNHEY, CDR2 SVGEGT. Trimming took off 2 bases at V and 7 bases at J, with 12 bases between the two ends.

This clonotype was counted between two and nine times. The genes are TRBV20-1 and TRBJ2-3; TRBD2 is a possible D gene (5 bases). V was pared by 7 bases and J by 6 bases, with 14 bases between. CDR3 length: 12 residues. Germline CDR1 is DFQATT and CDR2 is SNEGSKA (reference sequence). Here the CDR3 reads CSVVILVDTQYF. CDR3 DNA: TGCAGTGTGGTTATACTAGTTGATACGCAGTATTTT.